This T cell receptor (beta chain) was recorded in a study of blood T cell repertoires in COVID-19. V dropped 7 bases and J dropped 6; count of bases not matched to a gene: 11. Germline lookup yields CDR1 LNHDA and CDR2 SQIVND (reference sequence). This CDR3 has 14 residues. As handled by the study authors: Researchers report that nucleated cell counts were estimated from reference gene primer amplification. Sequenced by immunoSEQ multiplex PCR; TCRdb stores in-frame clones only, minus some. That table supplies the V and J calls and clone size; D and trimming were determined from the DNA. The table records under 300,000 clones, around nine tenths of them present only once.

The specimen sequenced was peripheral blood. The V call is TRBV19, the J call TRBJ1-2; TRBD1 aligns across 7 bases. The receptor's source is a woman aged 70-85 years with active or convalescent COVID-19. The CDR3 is CASNSPGTVHGYTF. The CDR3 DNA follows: TGTGCCAGTAACTCACCCGGGACAGTACATGGCTACACCTTC. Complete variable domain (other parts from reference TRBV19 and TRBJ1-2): DGGITQSPKYLFRKEGQNVTLSCEQNLNHDAMYWYRQDPGQGLRLIYYSQIVNDFQKGDIAEGYSVSREKKESFPLTVTSAQKNPTAFYLCASNSPGTVHGYTFGSGTRLTVV.